Below are 31 T cell receptor beta chains sequenced from a single sample in a study of PD-L1 blockade in urothelial cancer. The assay was immunoSEQ multiplex PCR, and TCRdb's table has in-frame clones only and misses some. The sample holds tens of thousands of clones, 90% seen once. The source material was PBMCs, sampled around atezolizumab (anti-PD-L1) treatment. The receptors originated from a man aged 60 to 75 with urothelial cancer.

The gene calls are TRBV5-4 and TRBJ1-2; no clear D. CDR1 is SGHNT and CDR2 is YYREEE in the germline V gene (reference sequence). V lost 0 bases to trimming and J lost 7 bases, with 16 bases between them. This CDR3 spans 15 amino acids. The CDR3 nucleotides are TGTGCCAGCAGCTTGGTACACGGGTTGTCGGCTGGCTACACCTTC. The encoded protein is CASSLVHGLSAGYTF.

This rearrangement joins TRBV4-1 to TRBJ2-3; 8 bases match TRBD1. The CDR3 totals 18 residues. V lost 0 bases to trimming and J lost 4 bases; unmatched junction nucleotides: 12. The germline gives CDR1 MGHRA, CDR2 YSYEKL. The CDR3 loop is CASSQDLITGGFSDTQYF. The CDR3 bases are TGCGCCAGCAGCCAAGATTTGATAACAGGGGGATTCTCAGATACGCAGTATTTT.

This chain connects TRBV5-5 to TRBJ2-3; 13 bases are shared with TRBD2. V was clipped by 3 bases and J by 8 bases; unmatched bases: 9. Germline lookup yields CDR1 SGHKS and CDR2 YYEKEE (reference sequence). The CDR3 runs 16 residues. The CDR3, as DNA: TGTGCCAGCAGCTACCAACTAGCGGGAGGGGGGGGTACGCAGTATTTT. Encoded protein: CASSYQLAGGGGTQYF.

The rearrangement joins TRBV28 to TRBJ2-7; tentatively, D is TRBD1 (7 bases). Germline CDR1 and CDR2: MDHEN and SYDVKM. This CDR3 is 11 amino acids long. The germline V and J ends were trimmed by 8 bases and 12 bases, with 17 bases remaining between them. CDR3 coding DNA: TGTGCCAGCTTGGGCCAGGGGGAGGCGTACTTC. Translation: CASLGQGEAYF.

This chain connects TRBV21-1 to TRBJ1-1; no check of the table's D call, TRBD1, against the DNA was made. TRBV21-1 counts as a pseudogene. The CDR3 sequence is 18 residues long. For the CDR3, the DNA is TGTGCCAGCAGCAAACCTAAGCAGGACAATCCCGGGAACACTGAAGCTTTCTTT. Protein product: CASSKPKQDNPGNTEAFF.

The rearrangement links TRBV28 to TRBJ2-7; 11 bases map to TRBD2. CDR3 length: 14 amino acids. Per germline, CDR1 MDHEN and CDR2 SYDVKM. The V gene end was trimmed by 6 bases and the J gene end by 6 bases; junction bases not matched to a gene: 7. The CDR3 loop reads CASSLAGLAGEQYF. The CDR3 region has the DNA TGTGCCAGCAGCCTGGCAGGACTAGCGGGCGAGCAGTACTTC.

This clone was counted a single time. The chain is built from TRBV7-9 and TRBJ2-3; 11 bases match TRBD2. This CDR3 is 15 amino acids long. The J segment lost 6 bases and the V segment lost 2 bases, leaving 4 bases of the junction unmatched. Germline values: CDR1 SEHNR, CDR2 FQNEAQ (reference sequence). The CDR3 DNA sequence: TGTGCCAGCAGCTTATTAGCGGGAGGGGGGGATACGCAGTATTTT. It translates to CASSLLAGGGDTQYF.

This sequence joins TRBV4-3 and TRBJ2-3, with 10 bases matching TRBD2. The CDR3 covers 17 residues. The germline CDR1 and CDR2 sequences are LGHNA and YSLEER. The V and J ends lost 0 bases and 12 bases, in that order; junction bases with no gene match: 15. The CDR3 here is CASSQDSLAGVTLPQYF. CDR3 DNA: TGCGCCAGCAGCCAAGATTCCCTAGCGGGGGTGACCCTTCCTCAGTATTTT.

A few counts support this clone. The chain is built from TRBV7-6 and TRBJ1-2; TRBD1 matches at 8 bases. The trim removed 1 base at V and 8 bases at J, leaving 9 bases unmatched. This CDR3 spans 15 amino acids. Germline V lookup: CDR1 SGHVS, CDR2 FNYEAQ. Written as DNA, the CDR3 is TGTGCCAGCAGCTTAGTAACAGGGGGGGGATACGGCTACACCTTC. It encodes CASSLVTGGGYGYTF. The whole variable domain, remainder taken from reference TRBV7-6 and TRBJ1-2, is GAGVSQSPRYKVTKRGQDVALRCDPISGHVSLYWYRQALGQGPEFLTYFNYEAQQDKSGLPNDRFSAERPEGSISTLTIQRTEQRDSAMYRCASSLVTGGGYGYTFGSGTRLTVV.

The gene calls are TRBV9 and TRBJ2-7; tentative D call: TRBD1 (6 bases). V dropped 0 bases and J dropped 5 bases, with 9 bases sitting between them. Per the germline V gene, CDR1 is SGDLS and CDR2 is YYNGEE. CDR3 length: 13 amino acids. CDR3 protein: CASSVDRVNEQYF. The CDR3 DNA follows: TGTGCCAGCAGCGTAGACAGGGTAAACGAGCAGTACTTC.

The V call is TRBV19, the J call TRBJ2-1; possibly TRBD1 for D (6 bases). Deletions cut 5 bases from V and 8 bases from J, with 19 bases between. CDR1 and CDR2 from the germline V gene are LNHDA and SQIVND (reference sequence). The CDR3 is 15 residues long. The DNA for the CDR3 is TGTGCCAGTAGTTATCGGACAGTCCCGAAGGATGAGCAGTTCTTC. Its translation is CASSYRTVPKDEQFF.

The J gene is TRBJ1-6, the V gene TRBV5-4, with a possible D match to TRBD1 (6 bases). Germline loops: CDR1 SGHNT, CDR2 YYREEE (reference sequence). Trimming pared 4 bases from V and 6 bases from J, leaving 14 bases between. The CDR3 has 15 residues. The CDR3 DNA is TGTGCCAGCAGCCCCGGGACATCACTTAATTCACCCCTCCACTTT. Translation gives CASSPGTSLNSPLHF.

The V call is TRBV5-6, the J call TRBJ2-7, with D possibly being TRBD1 (6 bases). V was clipped by 3 bases and J by 3 bases, with 10 bases between them. Germline CDR1 and CDR2: SGHDT and YYEEEE. This CDR3 is 13 amino acids long. The CDR3 spells CASSWNRVYEQYF. The CDR3 DNA follows: TGTGCCAGCAGCTGGAACAGGGTCTACGAGCAGTACTTC.

The V gene is TRBV7-2, the J gene TRBJ2-5; 16 nucleotides agree with TRBD2. From germline, CDR1 is SGHTA and CDR2 FQGNSA. The J segment lost 2 bases and the V segment lost 4 bases, leaving 4 bases of the junction unmatched. The CDR3 runs 17 residues. The CDR3 nucleotides are TGTGCCAGCAGCTCGGGACTAGCGGGGGGGGGACAAGAGACCCAGTACTTC. It codes for CASSSGLAGGGQETQYF.

The chain joins TRBV7-8 to TRBJ1-2; D might be TRBD1 (6 bases). The V gene's germline CDR1 is SGHVS and CDR2 FQNEAQ. The ends were cut back, 0 bases at V and 7 bases at J, with 18 bases in the middle. CDR3 size: 16 residues. The chain's CDR3 is CASSLAGQSPGGGYTF. The CDR3 nucleotides read TGTGCCAGCAGCTTAGCTGGACAGTCTCCTGGGGGTGGCTACACCTTC.

The genes are TRBV7-2 and TRBJ2-7; 10 nucleotides agree with TRBD2. After removal of 5 bases from V and 4 bases from J, the junction contained 5 bases not matched to a gene. The CDR3 covers 14 residues. The germline V gene encodes CDR1 SGHTA and CDR2 FQGNSA. The CDR3 is CASSITSGIYEQYF. In DNA, the CDR3 is TGTGCCAGCAGCATCACTAGCGGGATTTACGAGCAGTACTTC. Looking up the rest from reference TRBV7-2 and TRBJ2-7 gives the full variable domain: GAGVSQSPSNKVTEKGKDVELRCDPISGHTALYWYRQSLGQGLEFLIYFQGNSAPDKSGLPSDRFSAERTGGSVSTLTIQRTQQEDSAVYLCASSITSGIYEQYFGPGTRLTVT.

V is TRBV15 and J is TRBJ2-1, with D unresolved. This CDR3 is 15 amino acids long. Trimming left V 0 bases short and J 5 bases short, with 11 bases between. Per the germline V gene, CDR1 is LNHNV and CDR2 is YYDKDF (reference sequence). CDR3 nucleotide sequence: TGTGCCACCAGCAGAGATTTCTGGCACAACAATGAGCAGTTCTTC. Translated: CATSRDFWHNNEQFF. The full variable domain, completed using reference TRBV15 and TRBJ2-1, is DAMVIQNPRYQVTQFGKPVTLSCSQTLNHNVMYWYQQKSSQAPKLLFHYYDKDFNNEADTPDNFQSRRPNTSFCFLDIRSPGLGDTAMYLCATSRDFWHNNEQFFGPGTRLTVL.

The chain carries TRBV27 and TRBJ2-7, with 10 positions matching TRBD2. The V gene end was trimmed by 8 bases and the J gene end by 2 bases; junction bases not matched to a gene: 6. The CDR3 length is 14 residues. Germline V lookup: CDR1 MNHEY, CDR2 SMNVEV (reference sequence). CDR3 bases: TGTGCCAGCCGACTAGCGGGCGACACCTACGAGCAGTACTTC. It codes for CASRLAGDTYEQYF.

The V call is TRBV7-3, the J call TRBJ2-3; D gene ambiguous. Trimming removed 1 base at V and 4 bases at J, with 6 bases between. Germline lookup yields CDR1 SGHTA and CDR2 FQGTGA. The CDR3 covers 13 residues. CDR3 region: CASSLNFADTQYF. The CDR3 nucleotides are TGTGCCAGCAGCTTAAATTTCGCAGATACGCAGTATTTT.

The chain employs TRBV10-1 and TRBJ1-2; the D gene is possibly TRBD1 (6 bases). The CDR3 has 12 residues. Between the trimmed V and J ends, which lost 4 bases and 8 bases, there was a span of 11 bases. Germline V gene lookup returns CDR1 WNHNN and CDR2 SYGVQD (reference sequence). CDR3 coding DNA: TGCGCCAGCAGTGCAACAGGGTGCGGCTACACCTTC. As protein: CASSATGCGYTF.

The chain carries TRBV5-1 and TRBJ2-3, with a tentative D call TRBD2 (5 bases). The CDR3 covers 15 residues. The germline V gene encodes CDR1 SGHRS and CDR2 YFSETQ. V lost 1 base to trimming and J lost 4 bases, with 13 bases between them. This chain's CDR3 is CASSLRPGWADTQYF. DNA of the CDR3: TGCGCCAGCAGCTTGCGACCGGGGTGGGCAGATACGCAGTATTTT.

CDR3 sequence reads: CASSDRDRGGEQYF. CDR3 DNA: TGTGCCAGCAGCGACCGGGACAGGGGAGGCGAGCAGTACTTC. The chain carries TRBV9 and TRBJ2-7; 10 bases fit TRBD1. With V trimmed by 3 bases and J by 6 bases, 6 bases remained unmatched. The CDR3 contains 14 residues. From germline, CDR1 is SGDLS and CDR2 YYNGEE.

CDR3 residues: CASSSQGSTDTQYF. The CDR3 region has the DNA TGTGCCAGTAGTAGTCAGGGCAGCACAGATACGCAGTATTTT. The rearrangement joins TRBV19 to TRBJ2-3, with D possibly matching TRBD1 (5 bases). The CDR3 runs 14 residues. CDR1 LNHDA and CDR2 SQIVND come from the germline V gene (reference sequence). Trimming cost V 4 bases and J 0 bases, with 8 bases left between them.

The chain employs TRBV6-1 and TRBJ1-1; 9 nucleotides agree with TRBD1. This CDR3 spans 14 amino acids. From germline, CDR1 is MNHNS and CDR2 SASEGT. V lost 4 bases, J lost 3 bases, and 3 bases stayed unmatched. The chain's CDR3 is CASSVTGGDTEAFF. The CDR3 DNA sequence: TGTGCCAGCAGTGTTACAGGGGGCGACACTGAAGCTTTCTTT.

The chain joins TRBV7-9 to TRBJ2-7, with 7 bases lining up with TRBD1. The germline gives CDR1 SEHNR, CDR2 FQNEAQ (reference sequence). V lost 6 bases, J lost 5 bases, and 13 bases stayed unmatched. The CDR3 covers 15 residues. CDR3 bases: TGTGCCAGCAGGGGTCGGTTGACAGGGTTGCACGAGCAGTACTTC. This gives the protein CASRGRLTGLHEQYF.

Worth noting for this clone: Its ends do not fully match the called genes, so a read error is possible. The gene calls are TRBV7-3 and TRBJ1-1, with a possible D match to TRBD1 (6 bases). The CDR3 is 13 residues long. CDR1 and CDR2 (germline): SGHTA, FQGTGA. The CDR3 DNA reads as TGTGCCAGCAGCATCACATGGGACACTGAATCTTTCTTT. Translation: CASSITWDTESFF.

The chain uses TRBV4-1 and TRBJ2-1, with 9 bases aligning to TRBD1. The V gene's germline CDR1 is MGHRA and CDR2 YSYEKL. J gave up 9 bases and V 0 bases, and 15 bases lay outside the gene matches. The length of the CDR3 is 18 residues. The CDR3 protein is CASSQDGRQGGFSSEQFF. The CDR3 nucleotides read TGCGCCAGCAGCCAAGATGGGCGACAGGGGGGATTTAGTAGTGAGCAGTTCTTC.

The chain links TRBV28 to TRBJ2-5; the match to TRBD2 covers 10 bases. This CDR3 has 14 residues. Unmatched junction bases numbered 5, after V lost 5 bases and J lost 5 bases. Germline V gives CDR1 MDHEN, CDR2 SYDVKM. DNA for the CDR3: TGTGCCAGCAGTCTCAGCGGGAGGGGGGAGACCCAGTACTTC. Amino acid sequence: CASSLSGRGETQYF.

The genes are TRBV27 and TRBJ2-7; D is possibly TRBD2 (5 bases). Germline lookup yields CDR1 MNHEY and CDR2 SMNVEV (reference sequence). The CDR3 has 13 amino acids. V lost 3 bases to trimming and J lost 3 bases, with 9 bases between them. The CDR3 sequence is CASSFVGSYEQYF. CDR3 nucleotides: TGTGCCAGCAGTTTTGTTGGGAGCTACGAGCAGTACTTC.

The rearrangement uses TRBV5-5 and TRBJ1-5, with 7 bases that match TRBD1. The CDR3 has 15 residues. Germline CDR1 reads SGHKS; CDR2 reads YYEKEE (reference sequence). The V and J ends lost 2 bases and 4 bases, in that order; junction bases with no gene match: 6. The CDR3: CASSFLQGVNQPQHF. CDR3 in DNA: TGTGCCAGCAGCTTCCTTCAGGGGGTTAATCAGCCCCAGCATTTT.

V usage is TRBV11-2 and J usage is TRBJ2-1, with TRBD2 identical over 14 bases. The CDR3 loop spans 17 amino acids. Per germline, CDR1 SGHAT and CDR2 FQNNGV. The trim removed 1 base at V and 4 bases at J, leaving 3 bases unmatched. The CDR3 nucleotides read TGTGCCAGCAGCTTAGTGCGGACTAGCGGGGGGTACAATGAGCAGTTCTTC. This codes for CASSLVRTSGGYNEQFF.